This passage covers 2 T cell receptor beta chains from one sample sequenced in a study of T cell responses to AZD1222 COVID-19 vaccine. The assay was immunoSEQ multiplex PCR, and TCRdb's table has in-frame clones only and misses some. The sample shows tens of thousands of clones, around 88% of them seen only once. Specimen: peripheral blood, collected on day 0 of AZD1222 vaccination. Every receptor here comes from an adult in good health.

This sequence joins TRBV28 and TRBJ2-7; TRBD1 matches at 8 bases. Germline loops: CDR1 MDHEN, CDR2 SYDVKM. The V segment lost 7 bases and the J segment 2 bases; nucleotides outside the gene matches: 4. This CDR3 has 13 amino acids. The CDR3 here is CASTRTGPYEQYF. The DNA for the CDR3 is TGTGCCAGCACAAGGACAGGGCCCTACGAGCAGTACTTC.

V gene TRBV19 combines with J gene TRBJ2-1, with 11 bases lining up with TRBD1. The CDR3 runs to 14 residues. Germline loops: CDR1 LNHDA, CDR2 SQIVND (reference sequence). J lost 7 bases, V lost 3 bases, and 2 bases had no gene match. This chain's CDR3 is CASSIGQGANEQFF. In DNA form, the CDR3 reads TGTGCCAGTAGTATCGGACAGGGGGCAAATGAGCAGTTCTTC.